These 10 T cell receptor beta chains were sequenced from one sample in a study of blood T cell repertoires in COVID-19. Method: immunoSEQ multiplex PCR; TCRdb's copy keeps in-frame clones and lacks some. The sample contains approximately 280,000 clones, 90% of which appear only once. Sample: peripheral blood. Every receptor here comes from a woman aged 25 to 39 with COVID-19, enrolled during active disease.

The gene calls are TRBV28 and TRBJ1-4; weak D call: TRBD1 (5 bases). CDR1 MDHEN and CDR2 SYDVKM come from the germline V gene. Trimming pared 6 bases from V and 4 bases from J, leaving 12 bases between. This CDR3 has 14 residues. The CDR3, as DNA: TGTGCCAGCAGCCAAGGCAGGGATAATGAAAAACTGTTTTTT. It yields the protein CASSQGRDNEKLFF.

V and J are TRBV6-5 and TRBJ1-2; 9 positions agree with TRBD1. The germline gives CDR1 MNHEY, CDR2 SVGAGI. The J segment lost 6 bases and the V segment lost 8 bases, leaving 10 bases of the junction unmatched. The CDR3 totals 14 residues. The CDR3 here is CASVGTGRGDGYTF. DNA for the CDR3: TGTGCCAGCGTAGGGACAGGGAGGGGAGATGGCTACACCTTC.

The genes are TRBV28 and TRBJ1-3; the match to TRBD1 covers 7 bases. In germline, CDR1 is MDHEN, CDR2 SYDVKM. The V and J ends lost 5 bases and 2 bases, in that order; junction bases with no gene match: 12. The CDR3 extends over 17 amino acids. The CDR3 region is CASSPPPGRGPGNTIYF. The CDR3 DNA is TGTGCCAGCAGTCCCCCCCCGGGTAGGGGGCCTGGAAACACCATATATTTT.

CDR3 nucleotide sequence: TGTGCCAGTAGTCTGAGGGTCGGGCTTGGGGAGACCCAGTACTTC. It encodes CASSLRVGLGETQYF. J is TRBJ2-5 and V is TRBV19; D perhaps matches TRBD2 (5 bases). Trimming removed 5 bases at V and 5 bases at J, with 18 bases between. This CDR3 is 15 amino acids long. Per germline, CDR1 LNHDA and CDR2 SQIVND (reference sequence).

The chain has TRBV7-2 and TRBJ1-2; 7 nucleotides line up with TRBD1. With V trimmed by 4 bases and J by 5 bases, 4 bases remained unmatched. The CDR3 has 13 amino acids. Germline V gene sequence: CDR1 SGHTA, CDR2 FQGNSA. CDR3 amino acids: CASSWGQRYGYTF. DNA for the CDR3: TGTGCCAGCAGCTGGGGACAGCGTTATGGCTACACCTTC.

J is TRBJ1-6 and V is TRBV2; D may be TRBD1 (5 bases). Germline V lookup: CDR1 SNHLY, CDR2 FYNNEI. Trimming left V 8 bases short and J 6 bases short, with 11 bases between. This CDR3 spans 13 amino acids. This chain's CDR3 is CASATELNSPLHF. CDR3 in DNA: TGTGCCAGCGCGACAGAGCTTAATTCACCCCTCCACTTT.

The genes are TRBV5-1 and TRBJ1-2, with D unclear. This CDR3 region has 11 residues. V was pared by 3 bases and J by 4 bases, with 4 bases between. Germline CDR1 is SGHRS and CDR2 is YFSETQ. The CDR3 loop reads CASSSGYGYTF. CDR3 DNA sequence: TGCGCCAGCAGCTCAGGCTATGGCTACACCTTC.

The gene calls are TRBV24-1 and TRBJ1-1; TRBD1 matches 8 bases. V shed 5 bases, J shed 5 bases, and the junction held 6 bases outside the gene matches. The CDR3 length is 14 residues. Germline V gene lookup returns CDR1 KGHDR and CDR2 SFDVKD. The CDR3 nucleotides read TGTGCCACCAGTGCCCCAGGGGGCCAGACTGAAGCTTTCTTT. Amino acid sequence: CATSAPGGQTEAFF.

This rearrangement joins TRBV4-1 to TRBJ2-5, with 10 positions matching TRBD2. The length of the CDR3 is 16 residues. The V gene's germline CDR1 is MGHRA and CDR2 YSYEKL. V dropped 0 bases and J dropped 5; count of bases not matched to a gene: 6. In DNA, the CDR3 is TGCGCCAGCAGCCAAGATCTAGCGGGAGAGGTTGAGACCCAGTACTTC. It encodes CASSQDLAGEVETQYF.

This chain connects TRBV28 to TRBJ1-1, with 8 bases identical to TRBD1. J gave up 11 bases and V 6 bases, and 17 bases lay outside the gene matches. The CDR3 contains 15 residues. Germline lookup yields CDR1 MDHEN and CDR2 SYDVKM. The CDR3 loop reads CASSPRWPRGRRAFF. The CDR3 DNA reads TGTGCCAGCAGCCCTCGATGGCCCAGGGGGCGAAGGGCTTTCTTT.